The next 26 T cell receptor beta chains were all read from a single sample in a study of early T cells in non-severe SARS-CoV-2 infection. TCRdb reprocessed the 5' RACE reads with MiXCR, giving one entry per CDR3 protein. There are about 72,000 distinct CDR3 sequences in the sample; around 10% occur only once, and less than 10% lies in the top ten. Source: whole blood, taken at baseline. These receptors originate from an adult who was a healthcare worker with PCR-confirmed SARS-CoV-2 infection or an uninfected control (not recorded which).

V is TRBV2 and J is TRBJ1-6, with D hard to call. Trimming cost V 0 bases and J 7 bases, with 7 bases left between them. The CDR3 is 14 residues long. CDR1 is SNHLY and CDR2 is FYNNEI in the germline V gene. The CDR3 region has the DNA TGTGCCAGCAGTGAAGCGCGTATAAATTCACCCCTCCACTTT. It yields the protein CASSEARINSPLHF.

This clonotype was recorded a few times. V and J are TRBV9 and TRBJ2-3; TRBD1 matches at 9 bases. This CDR3 contains 16 residues. Germline values: CDR1 SGDLS, CDR2 YYNGEE. With 4 bases clipped from V and 1 base from J, the junction kept 7 bases outside the gene matches. The CDR3 region is CASSSYRTGGTDTQYF. DNA for the CDR3: TGTGCCAGCAGCTCCTACAGGACAGGGGGCACAGATACGCAGTATTTT.

This clonotype was counted only a few times. J is TRBJ2-6 and V is TRBV20-1; no firm D call. The CDR3 covers 15 residues. The germline CDR1 and CDR2 sequences are DFQATT and SNEGSKA (reference sequence). V was shortened by 3 bases and J by 0 bases, with 9 bases between the two germline ends. The chain's CDR3 is CSASIAGSGANVLTF. In DNA, the CDR3 is TGCAGTGCTAGCATAGCCGGCTCTGGGGCCAACGTCCTGACTTTC.

The chain recombines TRBV19 with TRBJ2-2; 7 bases line up with TRBD2. Looked up from germline, CDR1 is LNHDA and CDR2 is SQIVND (reference sequence). This CDR3 comprises 14 residues. Unmatched junction bases numbered 2, after V lost 7 bases and J lost 0 bases. CDR3 nucleotides: TGTGCCAGTACCGCGGGGGCGAACACCGGGGAGCTGTTTTTT. Residues: CASTAGANTGELFF.

The chain employs TRBV5-4 and TRBJ1-6, with D possibly TRBD1 on 5 matching bases. V was shortened by 0 bases and J by 0 bases, with 13 bases between the two germline ends. Germline CDR1 reads SGHNT; CDR2 reads YYREEE (reference sequence). The CDR3 sequence is 18 residues long. CDR3 protein: CASSLDPGGSSYNSPLHF. CDR3 DNA: TGTGCCAGCAGCTTGGATCCCGGGGGGAGCTCCTATAATTCACCCCTCCACTTT.

This clonotype was observed a few times. The V call is TRBV27, the J call TRBJ2-7; the D is unclear. CDR3 size: 14 residues. Trimming removed 3 bases at V and 3 bases at J, with 12 bases between. Germline V gene lookup returns CDR1 MNHEY and CDR2 SMNVEV (reference sequence). DNA of the CDR3: TGTGCCAGCAGTTTGCAAGCGCAGAGCTACGAGCAGTACTTC. Residues: CASSLQAQSYEQYF.

V is TRBV6-5 and J is TRBJ2-7, with 7 nucleotides matching TRBD1. J gave up 3 bases and V 5 bases, and 13 bases lay outside the gene matches. This CDR3 region has 16 residues. Germline V gene sequence: CDR1 MNHEY, CDR2 SVGAGI. The CDR3 DNA sequence: TGTGCCAGCAGTCCCAAACAGGGGCTCCTCCTCTACGAGCAGTACTTC. This translates into CASSPKQGLLLYEQYF.

This clonotype was found a few times. The J gene is TRBJ2-3, the V gene TRBV5-1; no reliable D call. V lost 9 bases and J 2 bases, leaving 19 bases between the germline ends. The CDR3 extends over 15 amino acids. Germline CDR1 SGHRS, CDR2 YFSETQ. CDR3 protein: CATQTGPQATDTQYF. The CDR3 region has the DNA TGCGCCACCCAGACCGGTCCTCAAGCCACAGATACGCAGTATTTT.

For the CDR3, the DNA is TGTGCCAGCAGCCCCCCACAAAGCACCTTAGCCAAAAACATTCAGTACTTC. Protein sequence: CASSPPQSTLAKNIQYF. This chain connects TRBV3-1 to TRBJ2-4; no reliable D call. V was pared by 4 bases and J by 0 bases, with 16 bases between. Per the germline V gene, CDR1 is LGHDT and CDR2 is YNNKEL (reference sequence). The CDR3 spans 17 residues. Using reference TRBV3-1 and TRBJ2-4 for the parts outside the CDR3, the full variable domain is DTAVSQTPKYLVTQMGNDKSIKCEQNLGHDTMYWYKQDSKKFLKIMFSYNNKELIINETVPNRFSPKSPDKAHLNLHINSLELGDSAVYFCASSPPQSTLAKNIQYFGAGTRLSVL.

The chain joins TRBV15 to TRBJ1-2, with 7 bases matching TRBD1. V lost 4 bases and J lost 2; bases outside the gene matches: 4. Looked up from germline, CDR1 is LNHNV and CDR2 is YYDKDF (reference sequence). The CDR3 length is 14 residues. The CDR3 protein is CATSNRGQNYGYTF. The CDR3 DNA follows: TGTGCCACCAGCAATAGGGGGCAGAACTATGGCTACACCTTC. The entire variable domain, with the rest obtained from reference TRBV15 and TRBJ1-2, is as follows: DAMVIQNPRYQVTQFGKPVTLSCSQTLNHNVMYWYQQKSSQAPKLLFHYYDKDFNNEADTPDNFQSRRPNTSFCFLDIRSPGLGDTAMYLCATSNRGQNYGYTFGSGTRLTVV.

This chain joins TRBV6-6 and TRBJ2-3, with D perhaps being TRBD1 or TRBD2 (5 bases each). The germline V and J ends were trimmed by 7 bases and 10 bases, with 12 bases remaining between them. This CDR3 contains 11 residues. Looked up from germline, CDR1 is MNHNY and CDR2 is SVGAGI (reference sequence). The CDR3 sequence: CASTREGPQYF. The DNA for the CDR3 is TGTGCCAGCACCCGTGAGGGGCCGCAGTATTTT.

This clonotype was recorded many times. This chain uses TRBV6-5 with TRBJ1-2; D may be TRBD1 (5 bases). CDR1 and CDR2 from the germline V gene are MNHEY and SVGAGI. The CDR3 has 12 residues. V lost 7 bases and J 4 bases, leaving 10 bases between the germline ends. The CDR3 nucleotides read TGTGCCAGCAAAAGGGGAAGCTATGGCTACACCTTC. It is translated as CASKRGSYGYTF.

This rearrangement joins TRBV6-5 to TRBJ2-3, with D hard to call. The V and J ends lost 6 bases and 4 bases respectively, with 5 bases between them. This CDR3 has 11 amino acids. Per the germline V gene, CDR1 is MNHEY and CDR2 is SVGAGI. For the CDR3, the DNA is TGTGCCAGCAGACGGTCAGATACGCAGTATTTT. Protein: CASRRSDTQYF.

This clonotype appeared a single time. The chain links TRBV15 to TRBJ2-1; D may be TRBD2 (6 bases). This CDR3 spans 14 amino acids. V was trimmed by 5 bases and J by 2 bases, leaving 10 bases between them. The germline V gene encodes CDR1 LNHNV and CDR2 YYDKDF (reference sequence). CDR3 amino acids: CATSRGTTYNEQFF. In DNA, the CDR3 is TGTGCCACCAGCCGGGGGACCACCTACAATGAGCAGTTCTTC.

The chain couples TRBV29-1 to TRBJ1-1; weak D call: TRBD1 (6 bases). This CDR3 contains 13 residues. Deletions cut 6 bases from V and 4 bases from J, with 15 bases between. Germline CDR1 reads SQVTM; CDR2 reads ANQGSEA. Here the CDR3 reads CSVEGHPFTEAFF. CDR3 bases: TGCAGCGTAGAGGGACACCCTTTCACTGAAGCTTTCTTT.

This clonotype was observed many times. The V and J genes are TRBV6-2 or TRBV6-3 and TRBJ1-2; D is uncertain. The germline gives CDR1 MNHEY, CDR2 SVGEGT. The CDR3 has 14 amino acids. The germline V and J ends were trimmed by 2 bases and 2 bases, with 9 bases remaining between them. CDR3 loop: CASSYSEQNYGYTF. In nucleotides, the CDR3 is TGTGCCAGCAGTTACAGTGAACAGAACTATGGCTACACCTTC.

This clonotype was observed at least ten times. The chain combines TRBV3-1 with TRBJ2-5; 13 nucleotides agree with TRBD2. CDR3 length: 17 amino acids. The germline V gene has CDR1 LGHDT and CDR2 YNNKEL (reference sequence). V shed 3 bases, J shed 3 bases, and the junction held 7 bases outside the gene matches. The DNA for the CDR3 is TGTGCCAGCAGCCAGCCTCGAGGACTAGCGGGGGAAGAGACCCAGTACTTC. Amino acids: CASSQPRGLAGEETQYF.

This clonotype was seen a handful of times. This rearrangement joins TRBV6-2 or TRBV6-3 to TRBJ2-2; maybe TRBD1 (6 bases). Trimming stripped 6 bases from V and 4 bases from J, with 12 bases between. Germline V gives CDR1 MNHEY, CDR2 SVGEGT. This CDR3 contains 14 residues. The CDR3 sequence: CASRLSTGTGELFF. DNA for the CDR3: TGTGCCAGCAGACTATCGACAGGCACCGGGGAGCTGTTTTTT.

The chain is built from TRBV12-3 or TRBV12-4 and TRBJ2-5, with 7 positions matching TRBD2. The CDR3 extends over 14 amino acids. V lost 6 bases, J lost 4 bases, and 8 bases stayed unmatched. This chain's CDR3 is CASSLSGEGETQYF. The CDR3 coding sequence is TGTGCCAGCAGCTTGAGCGGGGAGGGAGAGACCCAGTACTTC.

This clonotype was picked up a small number of times. This chain connects TRBV5-6 to TRBJ2-7; no clear D. Per germline, CDR1 SGHDT and CDR2 YYEEEE. This CDR3 contains 12 residues. Trimming removed 1 base from V and 2 bases from J, with 4 bases in between. In DNA form, the CDR3 reads TGTGCCAGCAGCTTGTGGACCTACGAGCAGTACTTC. Translated, it gives CASSLWTYEQYF.

This clonotype was observed at least ten times. This chain connects TRBV27 to TRBJ2-7, with 7 bases lining up with TRBD2. Germline V gives CDR1 MNHEY, CDR2 SMNVEV (reference sequence). With V trimmed by 8 bases and J by 2 bases, 6 bases remained unmatched. The CDR3 is 13 residues long. CDR3 bases: TGTGCCAGCTCCTCCGGGACTACCTACGAGCAGTACTTC. Its protein is CASSSGTTYEQYF.

The V and J genes are TRBV18 and TRBJ1-3; no clear D gene. The length of the CDR3 is 14 residues. Germline V gives CDR1 KGHSH, CDR2 LQKENI. Trimming shortened V by 6 bases and J by 0 bases, and 9 bases separated the two germline ends. The CDR3 DNA reads TGTGCCAGCTCCCCTCAAACCTCTGGAAACACCATATATTTT. Translated, it gives CASSPQTSGNTIYF.

The V call is TRBV27, the J call TRBJ2-7, with TRBD1 identical over 8 bases. The CDR3 has 15 residues. Per the germline V gene, CDR1 is MNHEY and CDR2 is SMNVEV (reference sequence). With V trimmed by 2 bases and J by 3 bases, 6 bases remained unmatched. The CDR3 loop is CASSLKSDRVYEQYF. For the CDR3, the DNA is TGTGCCAGCAGTTTAAAGTCGGACAGGGTCTACGAGCAGTACTTC.

This clonotype was detected many times. The chain carries TRBV11-2 and TRBJ2-1; D ambiguous. The V gene lost 5 bases and the J gene lost 4 bases, with 18 bases spanning the gap. Germline V CDR1 and CDR2: SGHAT, FQNNGV. CDR3 length: 16 amino acids. As DNA, the CDR3 is TGTGCCAGCAGCCCTTTCCGGGCCCTAATGTACAATGAGCAGTTCTTC. Protein sequence: CASSPFRALMYNEQFF.

This clonotype was observed a handful of times. The chain recombines TRBV18 with TRBJ2-7; 8 nucleotides agree with TRBD1. After removal of 3 bases from V and 3 bases from J, the junction contained 16 bases not matched to a gene. The CDR3 spans 18 residues. The germline CDR1 and CDR2 sequences are KGHSH and LQKENI. Here the CDR3 reads CASSPPTYGQGRNYEQYF. The CDR3 bases are TGTGCCAGCTCACCTCCGACCTACGGACAGGGAAGGAACTACGAGCAGTACTTC.

This clonotype has a handful of counts. The chain carries TRBV27 and TRBJ1-6; D is uncertain. The CDR3 extends over 17 amino acids. V was shortened by 2 bases and J by 0 bases, with 11 bases between the two germline ends. Germline V gene sequence: CDR1 MNHEY, CDR2 SMNVEV (reference sequence). CDR3 sequence: CASSLSSEVSYNSPLHF. CDR3 bases: TGTGCCAGCAGTTTAAGTTCAGAGGTCTCCTATAATTCACCCCTCCACTTT.